Reported below is one T cell receptor beta chain. The antigen this receptor binds is unknown. No much larger clone exists at a distance of one base, and base qualities are not known. The cohort comprised under 700 healthy bone marrow donors. At the time of sampling, all cohort members were nominally healthy, though unrecorded immune exposures were likely present. The donor tested CMV seronegative, placing the donor among the approximately 360 seronegative members of the cohort. A peripheral blood sample was collected from each donor, and TCR beta sequencing was performed on peripheral blood mononuclear cells. The Qiagen DNeasy Blood Extraction Kit was used to extract genomic DNA from the blood cell samples. Library generation was performed with the immunoSEQ multiplex PCR assay. A mixture of 60 forward primers for TCR Vbeta segments and 13 reverse primers for TCR Jbeta segments was used in the multiplex PCR. Amplification of the CDR3 region of rearranged TCR beta genes was performed with a multiplex PCR assay on genomic DNA. The amplified TCR beta libraries were sequenced on the Illumina HiSeq System as 87-base-pair reads. The paper's data handling went like this. A later analysis tallied roughly 80 million unique TCR beta chains across the 650 to 750 repertoires, and some 10 million of those chains were shared by two or more donors. Raw reads were error-corrected and collapsed into unique sequences by a nearest-neighbor algorithm in which closely related sequences were merged to remove PCR and sequencing errors. V, D and J gene segments were assigned by aligning CDR3 sequences to IMGT reference sequences. For a sequence to be retained, at least a six-nucleotide match to both a V gene segment and a J gene segment was required. Rearrangements were classified as productive when the CDR3 lacked stop codons and remained in frame with V and J, and all other rearrangements were classified as non-productive. CDR3 was defined according to IMGT convention as the region running from the second conserved V-encoded cysteine to the conserved J-encoded phenylalanine. In an earlier analysis of some 550 of the donors, sequences lacking an unambiguous match to a single V gene segment were excluded. In an earlier analysis of approximately 560 of the donors, a V segment was called functional when productive rearrangements were above 56.7%, and segregating when the standard deviation between donors exceeded 5%. To diagnose cytomegalovirus status from the catalog of TCR beta chain sequences, a statistical classification framework was built. A later analysis assigned V and J genes by comparing TCR nucleotide sequences with IMGT/GENE-DB human TR gene sequences. Using the TCRdist pipeline, a later analysis assigned CDR3 sequences along with most-parsimonious VDJ recombination scenarios. In a later analysis, each TCR beta chain was defined by its CDR3 amino acid sequence together with its V-gene family, and reads lacking a unique V-gene family were excluded. To address suspected cross-contamination and a sequencing artifact, a later analysis removed roughly 580 highly shared, low-generation-probability nucleotide sequences. In a later analysis, a clonal expansion index was calculated for each public chain from normalized within-repertoire ranks of inferred template counts. Generation probabilities in a later analysis came from a VDJ recombination model fitted to out-of-frame rearrangements, and those results were checked against IGoR. In a later analysis, hypergeometric tests were used to score TCR-TCR, TCR-HLA and TCR-CMV co-occurrence, with a repertoire-size bias correction applied to TCR pairs. To estimate false discovery rates, a later analysis permuted the HLA or CMV assignments 20 times. A later analysis grouped co-occurring TCRs with DBSCAN, adding TCRdist sequence similarity when clustering within HLA-allele-positive subsets. For co-occurrence clustering, repertoires with fewer than 30,000 or more than 120,000 public chains were excluded, along with about five repertoires with anomalous nucleotide sharing. TCRdb stores this immuneACCESS table with in-frame sequences only. Part of the clones is absent; in the studies checked, under half of the shortfall reflects unresolved V genes, and no reason is known for the rest. D and trimming were read from the DNA, whereas the V and J calls and clone size are those reported in that table. For this sample the table gives more than 75,000 clones, of which around 90% were detected only once. The top ten hold roughly 2.2% of the sample.

This entry belongs to a study of cytomegalovirus exposure and HLA in healthy donors (dated by TCRdb to 2015 to 2018). At the level of the whole study: In an earlier analysis of several hundred of the donors, 276 Gb of sequence data and roughly 100 million unique TCR beta sequences from 180 million or so T cells were reported. Roughly 300 gigabases of sequencing data and around 87 million unique TCR sequences were included in an early release covering 550 to 650 HLA-typed donors. Of the approximately 370 genotyped donors, approximately 80% were placed in the genetic ancestry cluster associated with self-reported Caucasian donors. The aim of the study was to test whether cataloging public T cell receptors could identify signatures of past pathogen exposure. The T cell repertoires of 666 subjects were profiled by immunosequencing and related to cytomegalovirus serostatus. A separate validation cohort of over a hundred different subjects was used in addition to the roughly 700-subject first cohort. The study combined high-throughput TCR immunosequencing, statistical association of individual TCRs with disease status, and machine learning to predict cytomegalovirus infection status. A later analysis re-examined previously published TCR beta repertoires from more than 600 donors and added high-resolution HLA genotyping to investigate patterns of TCR occurrence. In the later analysis, no new phenotypic data were used to find candidate immune exposures; instead, reliance was placed on TCR beta sequences and their occurrence across donors. An earlier analysis of approximately 640 of the donors applied high-throughput TCR beta sequencing to assess whether each TCR beta V gene segment acted as functional or pseudogenic. Donor age, sex, ethnicity and CMV serostatus were compiled together with the repertoire data. Genome-wide SNP genotypes for about 60% of the roughly 670 donors were used in a later genetic analysis, which treated that subset as a discovery cohort. All discovery cohort repertoires had been generated on a single sequencing platform. HLA typing covered class I and class II loci at four-digit resolution. Typing coverage varied by locus: roughly 620-640 donors for A, B, C, DRB1 and DQB1; approximately 500 for DQA1; more than 600 for DPA1; fewer than 480 for DPB1. Because of strong linkage in the cohort, a handful of DR-DQ haplotypes were treated as single units for association and clustering. Across about 380 genotyped donors of the cohort, an average of roughly 250,000 unique TCR beta nucleotide sequences per donor were sequenced, and around 20% of those sequences were non-productive.

What the research found in general, with its limitations: Correlated functional status among segregating V segments might reflect linkage disequilibrium, but an unknown experimental factor could not be ruled out. A further reported finding was that TCR beta sequences accurately predicted the HLA-A and HLA-B alleles for most subjects in the first cohort. A cluster of highly shared sequence variants was judged likely to represent a technical artifact of the sequencing pipeline. A later analysis associated around 16,000 TCR beta sequences with specific HLA alleles at a false discovery rate of 0.05. In vitro tests confirmed that three of the cytomegalovirus-associated TCR beta chains recognize cytomegalovirus antigens. A later analysis reported that several top co-occurrence clusters appeared linked to parvovirus B19, influenza, CMV and Epstein-Barr virus. Most TCR sequences were observed very rarely across donors, whereas some public TCRs were present in many individuals. The classifier was reported to diagnose cytomegalovirus status with high specificity and sensitivity in both the original and validation cohorts. Most CMV-associated TCR beta chains appeared to be HLA-restricted in a later analysis, and the HLA associations seemed to be driven largely by CMV exposure. When HLA alleles, especially DR and DQ, strongly co-occurred, attributing TCR associations to individual alleles was difficult. In the study, 150 to 200 TCR beta chains were listed as associated with cytomegalovirus. An earlier analysis of approximately 530 of the donors showed that most TCR beta V segments appeared in productive rearrangements either about 87% or about 30% of the time, which broadly matched IMGT annotations. According to a later analysis, TCR association rates differed among HLA loci, with DRB1 alleles showing the most associated TCRs and HLA-C alleles showing the fewest. In this cohort, only TCR beta chains were sequenced, and detectable features were limited by the absence of alpha or paired-chain data. HLA typing was unavailable for some donors at each locus, so association tests used only the typed subset. Some IMGT-functional V segments, including TRBV6-2 and TRBV6-3, could not be distinguished by the 87-base-pair reads and were therefore excluded. The earlier analysis of fewer than 750 of the donors excluded fewer than 20 rarely observed V segments, including chromosome 9 orphons, because counts were too low. Presence/absence analyses assumed roughly uniform sequencing depth across donors, an assumption that may not hold. A later genetic analysis associated a missense DCLRE1C variant with V-gene and J-gene trimming of TCR beta chains, and an independent cohort replicated the association. Compared with equally common non-associated chains, HLA-associated TCR beta chains in a later analysis were more clonally expanded and had lower generation probabilities. Compared with the roughly 670-donor mean, donors in an Asian-associated ancestry cluster had fewer N-insertions in productive TCRs, according to a later genetic analysis. For the cohort, immune exposure information was limited to CMV serostatus. It was suggested by the authors that the approach could potentially be generalized to other disease states and immunological phenotypes.

V sheds 1 base and J sheds 0 bases, leaving 10 bases between their ends. The germline V gene gives CDR1 as SQVTM and CDR2 as ANQGSEA. Counted from cysteine to phenylalanine, this CDR3 has 14 amino acids. Just the 42-base CDR3 DNA is kept, in frame starting at base 1. This TCR was recovered from a man aged 18 to 29 in good health and CMV-seronegative. The rearranged chain carries TRBV29-1 and TRBJ2-7; matching of 5 bases hints at TRBD1 as the D gene. The specimen was PBMCs. The nucleotide sequence reads TGCAGCGTTGAAGGTAGGGGTGGCTCCTACGAGCAGTACTTC. This yields the protein CSVEGRGGSYEQYF.